This TCR beta chain was retrieved from a study of blood T cell repertoires in COVID-19 (TCRdb year 2020). At the level of the whole study: Samples covering the acute and convalescent phases of COVID-19 were provided by collaborators in the United States, Italy and Spain. The prospective study material was composed of cDNA or gDNA derived from T cells, B-cell-depleted T cells, or PBMCs. The dataset comprised deeply sampled blood TCRbeta repertoires from subjects exposed to, actively infected with, or recovered from COVID-19. The repertoires were released in a freely available public database meant as a resource for research on the immune response to SARS-CoV-2. The samples were drawn from the first 160 participants of the ongoing ImmuneRACE study and from 1,254 subjects provided by 6 global collaborators. The sample metadata nearly always contained a de-identified subject ID, COVID-19 status, age in years and sex. Where HLA class I and class II types were available, the types were taken from metadata supplied by the sample provider, not from assay-based typing. Study-level results and caveats: The quantity of clinical and demographic metadata differed by source and by participant and was supplied without curation.

Participants in the prospective study were enrolled through a virtual design, were aged 18 to 89 years, and lived in roughly 24 United States geographic areas. In the prospective study, cohorts were assigned on the basis of participant-reported clinical history obtained from a screening survey and a study questionnaire. ImmuneRACE Cohort 3 recovered participants were defined by two consecutive negative NP/OP PCR tests, healthcare professional clearance, or symptom resolution. Mobile phlebotomists in the prospective study collected whole blood, serum and a nasopharyngeal or oropharyngeal swab from every participant. Additional blood draws and questionnaires over an approximately two-month period could optionally be provided by prospective study participants. Prospective study blood samples were shipped either frozen or at room temperature before DNA extraction. TCRbeta CDR3 regions were amplified from genomic DNA using the immunoSEQ Assay, a bias-controlled multiplex PCR. The published analysis was carried out like this. The number of nucleated cells in each sample was estimated by amplification of reference gene primers within the assay. Sequence reads were collapsed and filtered to measure the absolute abundance of every unique TCRbeta CDR3 rearrangement. For each sample, productive Simpson clonality was calculated as the square root of Simpson's diversity index across productive rearrangements. The table was pulled from immuneACCESS by TCRdb, which kept in-frame rearrangements only. Such tables lose some clones; where checked, under half of the loss comes from unresolved V genes, and the rest has no known cause. The V and J calls and clone size are taken from that table; D and trimming were inferred from the DNA. The table for this sample lists 360,000 or so clones; roughly 91% of them were counted only once. The biggest ten clones account for approximately 1.5% of the sample.

With regard to this clone: Its specific antigen is unknown. No base quality values were provided; no much bigger clone lies one nucleotide off.

The CDR3 covers 15 residues, taking in both the cysteine and the phenylalanine. Only CDR3 DNA is held: 45 bases, read in frame from base 1. V and J are trimmed by 7 bases and 4 bases, and the gene matches miss 6 bases of the junction. CDR1 MNHEY and CDR2 SMNVEV are derived from the germline V gene (reference sequence). The V gene is TRBV27 and the J gene is TRBJ2-3, with 12 central nucleotides matching TRBD2. The receptor's source is a woman younger than 45 who had recovered from COVID-19. Sequenced material: PBMCs or T cells enriched from blood (not recorded which). The sequenced DNA: TGTGCCAGCAAGTTGACTAGCGGGAGTGCAGATACGCAGTATTTT. Translated, this is CASKLTSGSADTQYF.